The 21 T cell receptor beta chains reported below all come from one sample, sequenced in a study of cytomegalovirus exposure and HLA in healthy donors. PCR employed 60 Vbeta and 13 Jbeta primers. The protocol was immunoSEQ multiplex PCR, while the TCRdb copy is restricted to in-frame clones and leaves out a portion. Counted here are about 160,000 clones, 75% to 90% occurring once; the ten biggest clones make up about 0.98%. The sample taken for sequencing was PBMCs. All receptors derive from a girl aged 2 to 10 in good health and CMV-seropositive.

J is TRBJ2-2 and V is TRBV5-6; TRBD2 might be the D (5 bases). CDR1 and CDR2 from the germline V gene are SGHDT and YYEEEE. Trimming removed 2 bases at V and 9 bases at J, with 17 bases between. The CDR3 is 15 amino acids. The CDR3 reads CASSFGVARLWELFF. The CDR3 nucleotides read TGTGCCAGCAGCTTCGGGGTAGCTCGTCTTTGGGAGCTGTTTTTT.

The chain links TRBV28 to TRBJ1-2, with D uncertain. Germline V lookup: CDR1 MDHEN, CDR2 SYDVKM. The CDR3 is 11 amino acids. Trimming removed 6 bases at V and 7 bases at J, with 9 bases between. The CDR3 protein is CASSHAPGYTF. Here the CDR3 DNA reads TGTGCCAGCAGCCACGCGCCTGGCTACACCTTC.

The V and J genes are TRBV7-9 and TRBJ2-5; 9 bases line up with TRBD2. The CDR3 loop spans 16 amino acids. The germline gives CDR1 SEHNR, CDR2 FQNEAQ (reference sequence). The trim removed 5 bases at V and 7 bases at J, leaving 14 bases unmatched. CDR3 in DNA: TGTGCCAGCAGCGACAGCGGGGCGGGAGGGCGGGGGACCCAGTACTTC. Its protein is CASSDSGAGGRGTQYF.

Details on this clone: Relative to the germline gene, one junction end is altered; a read error may explain this. The rearrangement links TRBV4-1 to TRBJ1-4, with 12 bases aligning to TRBD1. Germline loops: CDR1 MGHRA, CDR2 YSYEKL. This CDR3 is built from 16 residues. In DNA, the CDR3 is TGTGCCAGCAGCCAAGATGGGGGGACAGGGGGCGAAAAACTGTTTTTT. It encodes CASSQDGGTGGEKLFF.

The chain recombines TRBV2 with TRBJ1-3; D remains unclear. CDR1 is SNHLY and CDR2 is FYNNEI in the germline V gene. The CDR3 totals 15 residues. With 4 bases removed from V and 2 bases from J, the gap between germline ends came to 12 bases. CDR3 coding DNA: TGTGCCAGCAGTGTGGGGAGGGCCCCTGGAAACACCATATATTTT. As protein: CASSVGRAPGNTIYF. Full variable domain (rest looked up from reference TRBV2 and TRBJ1-3): EPEVTQTPSHQVTQMGQEVILRCVPISNHLYFYWYRQILGQKVEFLVSFYNNEISEKSEIFDDQFSVERPDGSNFTLKIRSTKLEDSAMYFCASSVGRAPGNTIYFGEGSWLTVV.

The J gene is TRBJ2-1, the V gene TRBV9; tentatively, D is TRBD2 (6 bases). Per germline, CDR1 SGDLS and CDR2 YYNGEE. V lost 0 bases and J 3 bases, leaving 10 bases between the germline ends. This CDR3 contains 15 residues. The CDR3 DNA follows: TGTGCCAGCAGCGTAGGGCAGGGACTCTACAATGAGCAGTTCTTC. This codes for CASSVGQGLYNEQFF.

The chain links TRBV27 to TRBJ1-2; D ambiguous. V was pared by 4 bases and J by 7 bases, with 19 bases between. There are 15 residues in the CDR3. The germline gives CDR1 MNHEY, CDR2 SMNVEV (reference sequence). The CDR3 sequence is CASSYMAGLGFGYTF. CDR3 coding DNA: TGTGCCAGCAGTTATATGGCTGGGCTGGGCTTTGGCTACACCTTC.

This chain links TRBV29-1 with TRBJ2-5; 13 nucleotides line up with TRBD2. CDR3 length: 15 residues. The V and J ends lost 3 bases and 4 bases, in that order; junction bases with no gene match: 5. In germline, CDR1 is SQVTM, CDR2 ANQGSEA. CDR3 bases: TGCAGCGTTGATAGACTAGCGGGAGGAGGAGAGACCCAGTACTTC. Translating gives CSVDRLAGGGETQYF.

CDR3 residues: CASRLPGGTGNTIYF. In nucleotides, the CDR3 is TGTGCCAGCAGATTACCGGGGGGGACTGGAAACACCATATATTTT. The chain employs TRBV7-2 and TRBJ1-3, with a weak D call TRBD1 (5 bases). The length of the CDR3 is 15 residues. Germline V CDR1 and CDR2: SGHTA, FQGNSA. V gave up 6 bases and J gave up 2 bases, with 14 bases separating them.

The V call is TRBV2, the J call TRBJ2-2; 7 nucleotides agree with TRBD2. The length of the CDR3 is 16 residues. Germline CDR1 is SNHLY and CDR2 is FYNNEI. Germline trimming cut 4 bases from V and 0 bases from J; bases unmatched to any gene: 5. The CDR3 region is CASSGWLAANTGELFF. The DNA for the CDR3 is TGTGCCAGCAGTGGATGGCTAGCGGCGAACACCGGGGAGCTGTTTTTT.

V and J are TRBV27 and TRBJ2-1, with a possible D match to TRBD1 (6 bases). Germline V gene data show CDR1 as MNHEY and CDR2 as SMNVEV (reference sequence). The CDR3 is 15 amino acids. V was cut by 5 bases and J by 5 bases, with 16 bases left in between. CDR3 sequence (DNA): TGTGCCAGCAGTCTAACTATACAGGGACACAATGAGCAGTTCTTC. Its translation: CASSLTIQGHNEQFF.

The V and J genes are TRBV4-1 and TRBJ1-6; a possible D gene is TRBD1 (6 bases). Per germline, CDR1 MGHRA and CDR2 YSYEKL. V was pared by 2 bases and J by 5 bases, with 19 bases between. The CDR3 length is 18 residues. The CDR3 here is CASSQMTGVHPNNSPLHF. The CDR3 nucleotides are TGCGCCAGCAGCCAAATGACAGGCGTTCATCCCAATAATTCACCCCTCCACTTT.

The chain has TRBV7-3 and TRBJ2-5; a weak D match, TRBD2 (6 bases). This CDR3 contains 15 residues. Germline V gives CDR1 SGHTA, CDR2 FQGTGA. Trimming pared 2 bases from V and 5 bases from J, leaving 15 bases between. The CDR3 DNA reads as TGTGCCAGCAGCTTAGGTATAGCGGAAAGGGAGACCCAGTACTTC. Translation gives CASSLGIAERETQYF. The entire variable domain, with the rest obtained from reference TRBV7-3 and TRBJ2-5, is as follows: GAGVSQTPSNKVTEKGKYVELRCDPISGHTALYWYRQSLGQGPEFLIYFQGTGAADDSGLPNDRFFAVRPEGSVSTLKIQRTERGDSAVYLCASSLGIAERETQYFGPGTRLLVL.

This rearrangement joins TRBV10-1 to TRBJ1-1; TRBD1 might be the D (6 bases). Germline V gives CDR1 WNHNN, CDR2 SYGVQD (reference sequence). The CDR3 contains 14 residues. V was shortened by 6 bases and J by 4 bases, with 15 bases between the two germline ends. The CDR3 sequence is CASRVSQGSTEAFF. In nucleotides, the CDR3 is TGCGCCAGCAGGGTCTCACAGGGAAGCACTGAAGCTTTCTTT.

The rearrangement links TRBV23-1 to TRBJ2-1; 10 nucleotides align to TRBD2. Being an ORF, TRBV23-1 has a function that is uncertain. Germline trimming cut 4 bases from V and 6 bases from J; bases unmatched to any gene: 33. This CDR3 region has 24 residues. CDR3 amino acids: CASSLGVYPTGDESGRAGGNEQFF. The CDR3 DNA is TGCGCCAGCAGTCTTGGGGTTTACCCGACAGGGGACGAAAGCGGGAGGGCCGGGGGCAATGAGCAGTTCTTC.

The genes are TRBV5-4 and TRBJ1-2; 7 bases fit TRBD1. With V trimmed by 0 bases and J by 4 bases, 6 bases remained unmatched. Per the germline V gene, CDR1 is SGHNT and CDR2 is YYREEE (reference sequence). The CDR3 runs to 15 residues. CDR3 sequence: CASSLVPGGPYGYTF. Written as DNA, the CDR3 is TGTGCCAGCAGCTTGGTTCCAGGGGGGCCCTATGGCTACACCTTC.

The chain recombines TRBV13 with TRBJ1-1, with 9 bases lining up with TRBD1. V shed 5 bases and J 5 bases; nucleotides not matched to a gene: 6. Germline CDR1 and CDR2: PRHDT and FYEKMQ (reference sequence). The CDR3 is 14 amino acids. CDR3 region: CASSLGQGRTEAFF. In DNA form, the CDR3 reads TGTGCCAGCAGCCTCGGACAGGGGAGGACTGAAGCTTTCTTT.

V gene TRBV30 combines with J gene TRBJ2-7, with 13 bases matching TRBD2. J lost 7 bases, V lost 3 bases, and 6 bases had no gene match. CDR3 length equals 14 residues. Germline V gene lookup returns CDR1 GTSNPN and CDR2 SVGIG (reference sequence). The CDR3 sequence: CAWRPTSGRREQYF. CDR3 coding DNA: TGTGCCTGGAGGCCGACTAGCGGGAGGCGGGAGCAGTACTTC.

The chain employs TRBV5-1 and TRBJ2-1; 12 bases fit TRBD2. In germline, CDR1 is SGHRS, CDR2 YFSETQ. The CDR3 totals 18 residues. The V gene end was trimmed by 0 bases and the J gene end by 0 bases; junction bases not matched to a gene: 4. The CDR3 DNA sequence: TGCGCCAGCAGCTTGGGATGGGGACTAGCGGGCTCCTACAATGAGCAGTTCTTC. It encodes CASSLGWGLAGSYNEQFF.

J is TRBJ1-2 and V is TRBV5-4; 7 nucleotides match TRBD1. The CDR3 sequence is 16 residues long. V was pared by 3 bases and J by 1 base, with 9 bases of the junction left unmatched. CDR1 and CDR2 (germline): SGHNT, YYREEE (reference sequence). CDR3 region: CASSSPGTENNYGYTF. Here the CDR3 DNA reads TGTGCCAGCAGCTCTCCCGGGACAGAGAATAACTATGGCTACACCTTC.

The chain carries TRBV5-1 and TRBJ2-3, with 10 bases lining up with TRBD2. Germline loops: CDR1 SGHRS, CDR2 YFSETQ. The CDR3 sequence is 16 residues long. V dropped 4 bases and J dropped 1; count of bases not matched to a gene: 6. This chain's CDR3 is CASSSGRAAGTDTQYF. CDR3 sequence (DNA): TGCGCCAGCAGCAGCGGGAGGGCCGCAGGCACAGATACGCAGTATTTT.